This T cell receptor (beta chain) was identified in a study of OX40 agonist ivuxolimab in advanced cancers. Background on the study: People in dose escalation had one of these cancers: hepatocellular carcinoma, melanoma, renal cell or head and neck cancer. Overall study findings and caveats: At doses 0.1 to 3.0 mg/kg, CD4+ and CD8+ clones expanded. Among T cells, CD8+ cells averaged more expanded clones than CD4+ cells.

Clones were sequenced by immunoSEQ multiplex PCR, and TCRdb holds only the in-frame ones, with some missing. The sample yields about 99,000 clones, roughly 95% seen once. Turning to this clone: No antigen is known for it.

Germline assignment: CDR1 SGHTA and CDR2 FQGNSA. Trimming stripped 5 bases from V and 3 bases from J, with 8 bases between. This CDR3 contains 12 residues. The sequences come from CD4+ or CD8+ T cells sorted from blood, collected in a trial of the OX40 agonist ivuxolimab. The rearrangement uses TRBV7-2 and TRBJ2-7; D remains ambiguous. The TCR was taken from an adult with an advanced solid tumor such as melanoma, head and neck, liver or kidney cancer. The CDR3 coding sequence is TGTGCCAGCAGCCCGGACGGCTACGAGCAGTACTTC. This codes for CASSPDGYEQYF. Variable domain in full (rest from reference TRBV7-2 and TRBJ2-7): GAGVSQSPSNKVTEKGKDVELRCDPISGHTALYWYRQSLGQGLEFLIYFQGNSAPDKSGLPSDRFSAERTGGSVSTLTIQRTQQEDSAVYLCASSPDGYEQYFGPGTRLTVT.